Listed below are T cell receptor beta chains from one sample, sequenced in a study of beta chain features in type 1 diabetes. Measured with immunoSEQ multiplex PCR; TCRdb has only the in-frame clones, and not every one. The sample lists roughly 340,000 clones; about 12% were seen once. Sequences were obtained from naive CD4+ T cells from blood. The receptors originated from a woman aged 18-29 years with type 1 diabetes. CDR3s include the opening cysteine and the closing phenylalanine or tryptophan. A D gene is named only where the DNA matches it firmly. Where a row states a size, it is once, few, many or the class of an expanded clone; other rows omit it.

>TRBV12-5|TRBD1|few|TRBJ1-1
CASGSTQGAAEAFF
TGTGCTAGTGGTTCGACACAGGGGGCGGCTGAAGCTTTCTTT
>TRBV30|.|.|TRBJ2-1
CAWDEFRNGRAYNEQFF
TGTGCCTGGGACGAGTTCAGGAACGGGAGAGCTTACAATGAGCAGTTCTTC
>TRBV28|.|few|TRBJ2-7
CASSGHYEQYF
TGTGCCAGCAGCGGACACTACGAGCAGTACTTC
>TRBV7-2|TRBD2|.|TRBJ2-1
CASSRAGTSGSQGEQFF
TGTGCCAGCAGCCGTGCCGGGACTAGCGGGAGCCAGGGTGAGCAGTTCTTC
>TRBV6-6|.|few|TRBJ2-7
CASSYSHGLYEQYF
TGTGCCAGCAGTTACTCCCACGGGTTGTACGAGCAGTACTTC
>TRBV5-1|TRBD2|.|TRBJ2-1
CASSGTQGTSGYNEQFF
TGCGCCAGCAGCGGGACACAGGGGACTAGCGGTTACAATGAGCAGTTCTTC
>TRBV19|TRBD2|few|TRBJ2-2
CASSARLAVGSGELFF
TGTGCCAGTAGTGCCAGACTAGCAGTCGGGTCCGGGGAGCTGTTTTTT
>TRBV10-3|.|.|TRBJ2-7
CAITKDGDREQYF
TGTGCCATCACCAAGGACGGGGATAGAGAGCAGTACTTC
>TRBV14|TRBD1|.|TRBJ2-5
CASSRTGTGWKTQYF
TGTGCCAGCAGCCGGACCGGGACAGGGTGGAAAACCCAGTACTTC
>TRBV11-2|TRBD2|.|TRBJ2-1
CASSLQGLAGGGQFF
TGTGCCAGCAGCTTACAGGGCCTAGCGGGGGGAGGGCAGTTCTTC